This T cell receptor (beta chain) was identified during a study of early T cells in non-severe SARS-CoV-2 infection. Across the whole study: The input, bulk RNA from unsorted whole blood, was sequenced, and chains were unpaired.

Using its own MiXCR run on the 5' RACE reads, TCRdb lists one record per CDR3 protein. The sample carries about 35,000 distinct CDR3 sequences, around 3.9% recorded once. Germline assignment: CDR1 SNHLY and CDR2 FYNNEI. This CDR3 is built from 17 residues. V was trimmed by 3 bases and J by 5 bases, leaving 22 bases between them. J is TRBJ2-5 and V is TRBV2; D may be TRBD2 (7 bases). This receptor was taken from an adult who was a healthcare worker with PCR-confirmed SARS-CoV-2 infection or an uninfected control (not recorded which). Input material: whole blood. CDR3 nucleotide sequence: TGTGCCAGCAGTGACAGGGGCCGGACTAGAAATACGGAGACCCAGTACTTC. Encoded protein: CASSDRGRTRNTETQYF.